This T cell receptor beta chain came from a study of T cell responses to AZD1222 COVID-19 vaccine. Whole-study findings and limits: Repertoires in all cases were sampled only once the peak T cell response had passed. The study found Spike-specific TCR breadth and depth rose after two AZD1222 doses. Spike-wide vaccine-associated CD4 TCRs dominated at 160-218 and 743-854. Clonal diversity may have been underestimated in mostly white British donors.

Only in-frame clones appear in the TCRdb table, and some are missing; sequencing was by immunoSEQ multiplex PCR. The sample holds under 200,000 clones, more than 70% seen once. Worth noting for this clone: As yet, its antigen is unknown.

This specimen was peripheral blood, taken on day 0 of AZD1222 vaccination. The TCR originated in an adult in good health.

The CDR3 sequence: CAWSVLKSGNTIYF. CDR3 DNA: TGTGCCTGGAGTGTGTTGAAATCTGGAAACACCATATATTTT. The chain recombines TRBV30 with TRBJ1-3, with unresolved D. V lost 0 bases, J lost 1 base, and 7 bases lay in between. The CDR3 covers 14 residues. Germline V gives CDR1 GTSNPN, CDR2 SVGIG (reference sequence).